This T cell receptor beta chain originates from a study of response to subunit inactivated influenza vaccine. Germline V gene lookup returns CDR1 LNHNV and CDR2 YYDKDF (reference sequence). V gave up 4 bases and J gave up 1 base; unmatched junction bases: 1. The CDR3 length is 14 residues. From the RT-PCR reads, TCRdb called clonotypes with MiXCR, one entry per CDR3 protein. This table holds hundreds of thousands of distinct CDR3 sequences, roughly 14% found once. The chain employs TRBV15 and TRBJ1-3; 7 nucleotides align to TRBD1. The receptor was derived from a man aged 50-60 years who received an inactivated influenza vaccine. The source was PBMCs from blood, collected 12 days after vaccination. DNA of the CDR3: TGTGCCACCAGCAAGACAGGGTCTGGAAACACCATATATTTT. This encodes CATSKTGSGNTIYF.